This T cell receptor beta chain was profiled in a study of cytomegalovirus exposure and HLA in healthy donors. Findings of the study overall: Subsequent analysis showed first-cohort TCR clusters tending to co-occur in more than 95 validation repertoires. The study recorded about 160 TCR beta chains that were cytomegalovirus-associated.

Germline CDR1 and CDR2: MGHRA and YSYEKL. Trimming removed 4 bases from V and 7 bases from J; junction bases left unmatched: 4. This CDR3 contains 12 residues. As concerns this clone: Its antigen is currently unknown.

Profiling relied on immunoSEQ multiplex PCR, and the TCRdb table lists in-frame clones only, not all of them. Among some 250,000 clones listed, roughly 87% were seen once. This receptor was identified in a woman in her thirties in good health and CMV-seronegative. The J gene is TRBJ2-7, the V gene TRBV4-1; 7 nucleotides match TRBD1. Specimen: PBMCs. The CDR3 DNA sequence: TGCGCCAGCAGCCTTGTGGGACAGGAGCAGTACTTC. Translating gives CASSLVGQEQYF.